The clone carrying this T cell receptor (beta chain) was recorded at least ten times. Its antigen is still unknown. The data belong to a study of T cell repertoires in cytomegalovirus infection. The overall study: CMV infection and matching HLA type were both indicated by public TCR beta signatures. Points from the study as a whole: HLA-C-restricted TCR beta clonotypes specific for CMV led the ex vivo response. Carriers of CMV and the relevant HLA type were discriminated by public TCR beta frequency.

One entry per CDR3 protein results from TCRdb running MiXCR on the reads. The sample shows hundreds of thousands of distinct CDR3 sequences, over 7.5% of them seen only once. Germline-derived CDR1 and CDR2 are MNHEY and SVGAGI. This CDR3 comprises 16 residues. V shed 5 bases and J shed 6 bases, with 20 bases lying between them. The chain carries TRBV6-5 and TRBJ2-1; a weak D match, TRBD2 (6 bases). The sequenced sample consisted of PBMCs. The sequence was obtained from a human donor in good health (CMV status not recorded). Some clones in this sample may be carry-over from other donors' samples. The chain's CDR3 is CASSPGTPAPPNEQFF. CDR3 DNA: TGTGCCAGCAGTCCCGGGACTCCCGCGCCCCCCAATGAGCAGTTCTTC.